This T cell receptor beta chain was obtained from a study of identical twins. This clonotype came up many times. MiXCR, applied by TCRdb to the 5' RACE reads, yields one record per CDR3 protein. Among under 300,000 distinct CDR3 sequences listed, over 5.5% were seen once. The CDR3 covers 14 residues. CDR1 and CDR2 (germline): GTSNPN, SVGIG (reference sequence). V lost 3 bases to trimming and J lost 7 bases, with 16 bases between them. This sample also appeared in a second study, on T cells expressing NK-cell markers.

The J gene is TRBJ2-1, the V gene TRBV30; D is uncertain. The sequenced sample consisted of CD8+ T cells sorted from blood. The TCR originated in a young woman in good health. CDR3 in amino acids: CAWSDLRVGNEQFF. The CDR3 DNA is TGTGCCTGGAGCGACCTTAGGGTTGGGAATGAGCAGTTCTTC.